This passage covers 18 T cell receptor beta chains from one sample sequenced in a study of CD8 T cells in ankylosing spondylitis. TCRdb processed the 5' RACE reads anew with MiXCR; each CDR3 protein has one entry. The sample lists about 27,000 distinct CDR3 sequences, over 6.5% occurring once. Sequenced sample: blood. These receptors were taken from a male donor with ankylosing spondylitis or in good health (not recorded which).

This clonotype was seen ten or more times. The J gene is TRBJ1-1, the V gene TRBV7-3; 8 positions agree with TRBD1. Germline CDR1 is SGHTA and CDR2 is FQGTGA. Unmatched junction bases numbered 12, after V lost 5 bases and J lost 1 base. The CDR3 is 17 amino acids. CDR3 sequence: CASSPDSWTGTNTEAFF. The CDR3 nucleotides are TGTGCCAGCAGCCCCGATTCTTGGACAGGGACGAACACTGAAGCTTTCTTT.

The chain combines TRBV6-2 or TRBV6-3 with TRBJ2-7; 10 nucleotides agree with TRBD2. V shed 5 bases, J shed 4 bases, and the junction held 8 bases outside the gene matches. The CDR3 spans 15 residues. CDR1 is MNHEY, CDR2 SVGEGT, per germline. The CDR3 spells CASSGSSGRGYEQYF. The CDR3 DNA reads as TGTGCCAGCAGTGGATCTAGCGGGAGAGGTTACGAGCAGTACTTC.

The chain carries TRBV29-1 and TRBJ2-3; either TRBD1 or TRBD2 may supply D (6 bases each). The length of the CDR3 is 13 residues. V shed 5 bases and J shed 5 bases, with 14 bases lying between them. Germline assignment: CDR1 SQVTM and CDR2 ANQGSEA. The DNA for the CDR3 is TGCAGCGTTCAGAGGGGGGTGGGAGATACGCAGTATTTT. Amino acid sequence: CSVQRGVGDTQYF.

This sequence joins TRBV20-1 and TRBJ2-5; D ambiguous. This CDR3 region has 10 residues. Germline lookup yields CDR1 DFQATT and CDR2 SNEGSKA (reference sequence). The germline V and J ends were trimmed by 1 base and 5 bases, with 2 bases remaining between them. CDR3 sequence reads: CSARGETQYF. The CDR3, as DNA: TGCAGTGCTAGAGGGGAGACCCAGTACTTC.

V and J are TRBV28 and TRBJ2-3; TRBD1 matches at 10 bases. Germline CDR1 and CDR2: MDHEN and SYDVKM. The CDR3 sequence is 15 residues long. Trimming at V came to 4 bases and at J to 3 bases, leaving 4 bases not matched to a gene. CDR3 sequence (DNA): TGTGCCAGCAGTTGGGACAGGGGAACGACAGATACGCAGTATTTT. Residues: CASSWDRGTTDTQYF.

The chain's CDR3 is CASSSGGMAEAFF. The CDR3 coding sequence is TGTGCCAGCAGCTCGGGGGGAATGGCTGAAGCTTTCTTT. The rearrangement uses TRBV11-2 and TRBJ1-1, with D possibly TRBD1 on 5 matching bases. This CDR3 has 13 amino acids. Germline CDR1 SGHAT, CDR2 FQNNGV. Deletions cut 4 bases from V and 6 bases from J, with 12 bases between.

This clonotype was counted only a few times. This chain uses TRBV12-3 or TRBV12-4 with TRBJ1-2, with TRBD1 identical over 7 bases. The CDR3 totals 13 residues. V was pared by 7 bases and J by 6 bases, with 8 bases of the junction left unmatched. CDR3 residues: CASIATGSNGYTF. CDR3 sequence (DNA): TGTGCCAGCATTGCGACAGGGAGCAATGGCTACACCTTC.

This chain connects TRBV10-3 to TRBJ2-5; D is unresolved. This CDR3 has 13 amino acids. Trimming pared 8 bases from V and 0 bases from J, leaving 10 bases between. CDR1 ENHRY and CDR2 SYGVKD come from the germline V gene. The CDR3 is CAIGLADQETQYF. Here the CDR3 DNA reads TGTGCCATCGGGCTTGCAGACCAAGAGACCCAGTACTTC.

This clonotype was observed a few times. The rearrangement uses TRBV20-1 and TRBJ2-3; 8 bases agree with TRBD1. V trimming: 6 bases; J trimming: 3 bases; junction bases outside the gene matches: 5. There are 13 residues in the CDR3. CDR1 and CDR2 from the germline V gene are DFQATT and SNEGSKA (reference sequence). The CDR3: CSAEDRETDTQYF. CDR3 nucleotides: TGCAGTGCAGAGGACAGGGAAACAGATACGCAGTATTTT.

This clonotype was detected only a few times. This chain joins TRBV12-3 or TRBV12-4 and TRBJ1-1; tentative D call: TRBD1 (5 bases). The ends were cut back, 6 bases at V and 0 bases at J, with 11 bases in the middle. This CDR3 region has 14 residues. CDR3 in DNA: TGTGCCAGCAGGAGGGGACCCCTGAACACTGAAGCTTTCTTT. It codes for CASRRGPLNTEAFF.

This clonotype was recorded a few times. The rearrangement joins TRBV18 to TRBJ2-1; 10 positions match TRBD2. V lost 2 bases, J lost 0 bases, and 13 bases stayed unmatched. CDR1 is KGHSH and CDR2 is LQKENI in the germline V gene. CDR3 size: 20 residues. CDR3: CASSPIRSSGGLSSYNEQFF. DNA of the CDR3: TGTGCCAGCTCACCAATACGGTCTAGCGGGGGTCTCAGCTCCTACAATGAGCAGTTCTTC.

The chain is built from TRBV20-1 and TRBJ1-4, with TRBD1 identical over 10 bases. CDR3 length: 16 residues. Per germline, CDR1 DFQATT and CDR2 SNEGSKA (reference sequence). The V and J ends lost 3 bases and 5 bases, in that order; junction bases with no gene match: 9. The CDR3 region is CSASRGDRGLNEKLFF. Written as DNA, the CDR3 is TGCAGTGCTAGCCGCGGGGACAGGGGATTAAATGAAAAACTGTTTTTT.

In its sample, this clonotype was seen a few times. This chain uses TRBV6-2 or TRBV6-3 with TRBJ2-2; D gene unclear. Germline-derived CDR1 and CDR2 are MNHEY and SVGEGT. This CDR3 spans 12 amino acids. V lost 7 bases, J lost 7 bases, and 10 bases lay in between. The CDR3 reads CASTIGVGELFF. CDR3 nucleotide sequence: TGTGCCAGCACTATAGGTGTCGGGGAGCTGTTTTTT.

Ten or more counts support this clonotype. The chain recombines TRBV24-1 with TRBJ2-3, with 7 bases fitting TRBD2. The V and J ends lost 11 bases and 0 bases, in that order; junction bases with no gene match: 1. Germline values: CDR1 KGHDR, CDR2 SFDVKD. The CDR3 runs 12 residues. CDR3 loop: CAIAGSTDTQYF. The DNA of the CDR3 is TGTGCCATAGCGGGTAGCACAGATACGCAGTATTTT.

The chain couples TRBV7-2 to TRBJ2-1, with 12 bases aligning to TRBD2. J lost 0 bases, V lost 2 bases, and 2 bases had no gene match. The length of the CDR3 is 17 residues. Germline V gives CDR1 SGHTA, CDR2 FQGNSA. The CDR3 region is CASSLRLAGVSYNEQFF. The CDR3 region has the DNA TGTGCCAGCAGCTTAAGACTAGCGGGAGTCTCCTACAATGAGCAGTTCTTC.

There are a few counts of this clonotype. The chain employs TRBV20-1 and TRBJ1-4; 7 bases agree with TRBD1. This CDR3 region has 13 residues. J was trimmed by 6 bases and V by 3 bases; bases with no gene match: 4. Looked up from germline, CDR1 is DFQATT and CDR2 is SNEGSKA (reference sequence). This CDR3 reads CSASRGRDEKLFF. CDR3 nucleotides: TGCAGTGCTAGTAGGGGGCGAGATGAAAAACTGTTTTTT.

This clonotype turned up a few times. The rearrangement uses TRBV25-1 and TRBJ1-4; TRBD1 might be the D (6 bases). This CDR3 is built from 12 residues. Germline loops: CDR1 MGHDK, CDR2 SYGVNS. The V and J ends lost 4 bases and 8 bases respectively, with 8 bases between them. The CDR3 coding sequence is TGTGCCAGCAGTGGAACAGGGGAAAAACTGTTTTTT. It specifies CASSGTGEKLFF.

This clonotype was recorded many times. The chain couples TRBV11-2 to TRBJ2-2; no reliable D call. Germline V lookup: CDR1 SGHAT, CDR2 FQNNGV. V dropped 1 base and J dropped 7 bases, with 4 bases sitting between them. The CDR3 loop spans 12 amino acids. The CDR3 coding sequence is TGTGCCAGCAGCTTAGTTGTCGGGGAGCTGTTTTTT. This codes for CASSLVVGELFF.